This T cell receptor beta chain was recovered during a study of blood T cell repertoires in COVID-19. Study at large: Sites across the United States, Italy and Spain contributed samples from acute and convalescent COVID-19.

Authors' processing steps: Scientists estimated how many nucleated cells there were by amplifying reference gene primers. Measured with immunoSEQ multiplex PCR; TCRdb has only the in-frame clones, and not every one. Clone size and V and J calls were adopted from that table, with D and trimming inferred from the DNA. Of over 45,000 clones in the sample, 70% to 90% were seen once. This clone was observed a handful of times. The sequence was collected from a man between 60 and 75 years old with acute or convalescent COVID-19. The sequenced sample was peripheral blood.

The DNA of the CDR3 is TGTGCCAGCGAGGACAGAATATATGGTCCCAATGAGCAGTTCTTC. Translation: CASEDRIYGPNEQFF. The chain links TRBV5-5 to TRBJ2-1; tentative D call: TRBD1 (6 bases). This CDR3 region has 15 residues. V lost 7 bases to trimming and J lost 6 bases, with 20 bases between them. Germline-derived CDR1 and CDR2 are SGHKS and YYEKEE (reference sequence).